These T cell receptor beta chains were read from a single sample in a study of metastatic and nonmetastatic thyroid tumors. MiXCR re-clonotyped the PCR reads for TCRdb. The sample has approximately 19,000 clones; approximately 24% are singletons. Sequencing input: tumor tissue. These receptor sequences come from a male donor with papillary thyroid cancer or a benign thyroid nodule (not recorded which). Some clones in this sample may be carry-over from other donors' samples. CDR3s include the opening cysteine and the closing phenylalanine or tryptophan. The D gene is left open where the match is weak. Clone size is shown for a subset of rows, as once, few, many or a class of expanded clone.

v_call	clone_size	j_call	d_call	cdr3_nt	cdr3_aa
TRBV29-1	many	TRBJ2-7	.	TGCAGCGTTGGGCAGACCTCCTACGAGCAGTACTTC	CSVGQTSYEQYF
TRBV6-1	many	TRBJ2-2	TRBD1	TGTGCCAGCAGTAGGGACAGACACACCGGGGAGCTGTTTTTT	CASSRDRHTGELFF
TRBV2	many	TRBJ1-4	.	TGTGCCAGCAGTGAGGGCAACAGCCCAAATGAAAAACTGTTTTTT	CASSEGNSPNEKLFF
TRBV2	many	TRBJ2-7	.	TGTGCCAGCAGTGAGGAGGCGGTAGAGTACTTC	CASSEEAVEYF
TRBV6-4	many	TRBJ2-6	.	TGTGCCAGCAGTGTTGGGGGCTCTGGGGCCAACGTCCTGACTTTC	CASSVGGSGANVLTF
TRBV28	many	TRBJ1-5	.	TGTGCCAGCAGTAAGCTTTTTCAGCCCCAGCATTTT	CASSKLFQPQHF
TRBV6-1	many	TRBJ1-2	.	TGTGCCAGCCTGGGGTATGGCTACACCTTC	CASLGYGYTF
TRBV10-3	many	TRBJ1-1	.	TGTGCCATCAAATATAGAACTGAGTTAACCATGAACACTGAAGCTTTCTTT	CAIKYRTELTMNTEAFF
TRBV25-1	few	TRBJ2-1	.	TGTGCCAGCAGCAACAAAGTTCACACCGGCGTGGGGCGATACAATGAGCACTTCTTC	CASSNKVHTGVGRYNEHFF
TRBV4-1	many	TRBJ2-7	TRBD2	TGCGCCAGCAGCCAATCCAACTCCGGGACTAGTCAGTACTTC	CASSQSNSGTSQYF
TRBV20-1	.	TRBJ2-1	TRBD2	TGCAGTGCTAGACGACTAGCGGGAGACTTAAATGAGCAGTTCTTC	CSARRLAGDLNEQFF
TRBV6-1	medium-sized	TRBJ2-7	TRBD1	TGTGCCAGCGGGTGGACAGGGGTGAGCGAGCAGTACTTC	CASGWTGVSEQYF
TRBV6-5	many	TRBJ2-2	TRBD2	TGTGCCAGCAGTTACTCGGCGCACGGGGGGGACACCGGGGAGCTGTTTTTT	CASSYSAHGGDTGELFF
TRBV24-1	many	TRBJ1-1	.	TGTGCCACCAGTGACTCTACAGGAGTTAACACTGAAGCTTTCTTT	CATSDSTGVNTEAFF
TRBV19	many	TRBJ2-7	.	TGTGCCAGTAGTAACTCCGGGACTCAAATCTACGAGCAGTACTTC	CASSNSGTQIYEQYF
TRBV7-3	few	TRBJ2-7	TRBD1	TGTGCCAGCAGCTTGGGACAGGGCCCGAAAATCGAGCAGTACTTC	CASSLGQGPKIEQYF
TRBV28	few	TRBJ2-1	.	TGTGCCAGCAGTTCTCCAACGCCAGGGTCCAATGAGCAGTTCTTC	CASSSPTPGSNEQFF
TRBV19	many	TRBJ1-1	.	TGTGCCAGTAGTATAGACCGGACGGAGAAAGCTTTCTTT	CASSIDRTEKAFF
TRBV20-1	.	TRBJ2-7	TRBD1	TGCAGTGCGCCCAGTGGGTTAACAGTGGGACAGGTAGAGTACGAGCAGTACTTC	CSAPSGLTVGQVEYEQYF
TRBV30	many	TRBJ1-3	.	TGTGCCTGGAGTGGGGACTTCGGAAACACCATATATTTT	CAWSGDFGNTIYF
TRBV20-1	many	TRBJ1-2	.	TGCAGTGCTAGAGACCAACAGGCGAATGGCTACACCTTC	CSARDQQANGYTF
TRBV6-2/TRBV6-3	.	TRBJ2-7	.	TGTGCCTGCAGAATCGTTGGGTTCGGCGCATCCCGTTCCTACGAGCAGTACTTC	CACRIVGFGASRSYEQYF
TRBV4-2	.	TRBJ1-1	.	TGTGCCAGCAGCCAGGGGGACTCCTCAAAGGCTTTCTTT	CASSQGDSSKAFF
TRBV12-3/TRBV12-4	few	TRBJ2-2	TRBD1	TGTGCCAGCAGCCCTTGGACAGGGGTAACGAACACCGGGGAGCTGTTTTTT	CASSPWTGVTNTGELFF
TRBV28	many	TRBJ1-1	.	TGTGCCAGCAGTTTAATGGCGGCGGTTGAAAGCACTGAAGCTTTCTTT	CASSLMAAVESTEAFF
TRBV3-1	many	TRBJ1-1	.	TGTGCCAGCAGCTTCGGGACGCCGAACACTGAAGCTTTCTTT	CASSFGTPNTEAFF
TRBV20-1	.	TRBJ1-4	.	TGCAGTGCTAAATCAGTGGTAGTGGAAAAACTGTTTTTT	CSAKSVVVEKLFF
TRBV30	many	TRBJ1-3	TRBD1	TGTGCCTGGAGTGACGGACAGGCGGCGAACACCATATATTTT	CAWSDGQAANTIYF
TRBV19	many	TRBJ1-3	.	TGTGCCAGTACCAAATTGGCGGCCGGCCACTCTGGAAACACCATATATTTT	CASTKLAAGHSGNTIYF
TRBV7-8	many	TRBJ2-5	.	TGTGCCAGCAGCTTAGGGGGGTCCAAAGAGACCCAGTACTTC	CASSLGGSKETQYF
TRBV7-9	many	TRBJ2-3	.	TGTGCCAGCAGCTTAAACGTGGATACGCAGTATTTT	CASSLNVDTQYF
TRBV7-3	many	TRBJ2-1	TRBD2	TGTGCCAGCAGCCCGGGGACTAGCGGGAGTGGGAATGAGCAGTTCTTC	CASSPGTSGSGNEQFF
TRBV2	many	TRBJ2-5	TRBD2	TGTGCCAGCATGGGGACTAGCGGGAGGAGGGAGACCCAGTACTTC	CASMGTSGRRETQYF
TRBV20-1	.	TRBJ1-1	.	TGCATCCTCATGGCGGGGGACACTGAAGCTTTCTTT	CILMAGDTEAFF
TRBV7-9	large	TRBJ2-1	.	TGTGCCAGCAGCTTCGAGCGGGAGCAGTTCTTC	CASSFEREQFF
TRBV6-1	.	TRBJ2-7	.	TGTGCCAGCAAGCAGGGGGAGGTCTACGAGCAGTACTTC	CASKQGEVYEQYF
TRBV2	many	TRBJ1-1	.	TGTGCCAGCAGTGATAGGGTAAAGTACACTGAAGCTTTCTTT	CASSDRVKYTEAFF
TRBV6-2/TRBV6-3	.	TRBJ1-1	.	TGTGCCAGCAGCGCGACAGACAACACTGAAGCTATCTTT	CASSATDNTEAIF
TRBV11-3	many	TRBJ2-1	.	TGTGCCAGCAGCTTAGGAGGCCCCTACAATGAGCAGTTCTTC	CASSLGGPYNEQFF